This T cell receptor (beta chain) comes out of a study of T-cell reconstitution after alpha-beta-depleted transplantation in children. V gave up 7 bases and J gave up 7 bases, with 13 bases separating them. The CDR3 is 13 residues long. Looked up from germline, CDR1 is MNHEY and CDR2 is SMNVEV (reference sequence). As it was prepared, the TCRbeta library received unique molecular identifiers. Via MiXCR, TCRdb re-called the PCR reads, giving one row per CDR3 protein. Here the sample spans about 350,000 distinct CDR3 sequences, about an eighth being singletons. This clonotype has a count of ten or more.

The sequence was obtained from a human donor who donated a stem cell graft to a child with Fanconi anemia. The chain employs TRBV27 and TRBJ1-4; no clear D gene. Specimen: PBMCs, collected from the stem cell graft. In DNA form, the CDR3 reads TGTGCCAGCATGCAGGCGGGAAGTGAAAAACTGTTTTTT. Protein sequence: CASMQAGSEKLFF.